Listed below are T cell receptor beta chains from one sample, sequenced in a study of blood T cell repertoires in COVID-19. Measured with immunoSEQ multiplex PCR; TCRdb has only the in-frame clones, and not every one. Of roughly 140,000 clones listed, around nine tenths are singletons. Sequenced sample: peripheral blood. The source of these receptors is a woman between 70 and 85 years old with acute or convalescent COVID-19. CDR3s include the opening cysteine and the closing phenylalanine or tryptophan. Each record gives: V gene, J gene, D gene, clone size, CDR3 length, CDR3 protein, CDR3 DNA. The D gene is left open where the match is weak. Clone size appears in some rows only: once, few, many, or a class for an expanded clone.

v_gene: TRBV19
j_gene: TRBJ2-5
d_gene: TRBD2
abundance: -
len: 14
CDR3aa: CASQRTSGGGGQYF
CDR3nt: TGTGCCAGCCAGAGGACTAGCGGGGGTGGAGGCCAGTACTTC

v_gene: TRBV18
j_gene: TRBJ2-7
d_gene: -
abundance: -
len: 16
CDR3aa: CASSQTTGPRSYEQYF
CDR3nt: TGTGCCAGCTCACAGACAACAGGTCCCCGGTCCTACGAGCAGTACTTC

v_gene: TRBV9
j_gene: TRBJ2-3
d_gene: TRBD1
abundance: -
len: 15
CDR3aa: CASSVTGLSTDTQYF
CDR3nt: TGTGCCAGCAGCGTGACAGGGCTTAGCACAGATACGCAGTATTTT

v_gene: TRBV7-9
j_gene: TRBJ2-6
d_gene: TRBD1
abundance: -
len: 18
CDR3aa: CALTDWRQGAAGANVLTF
CDR3nt: TGTGCCCTTACCGATTGGAGACAGGGGGCGGCTGGGGCCAACGTCCTGACTTTC

v_gene: TRBV15
j_gene: TRBJ1-5
d_gene: -
abundance: -
len: 13
CDR3aa: CATRQYSNQPQHF
CDR3nt: TGTGCCACCAGACAATATAGCAATCAGCCCCAGCATTTT

v_gene: TRBV6-6
j_gene: TRBJ1-6
d_gene: -
abundance: -
len: 14
CDR3aa: CASGTYRDGSPLHF
CDR3nt: TGTGCCAGCGGGACATACAGGGACGGTTCACCCCTCCACTTT

v_gene: TRBV9
j_gene: TRBJ1-2
d_gene: -
abundance: -
len: 13
CDR3aa: CASSVVQTGGYTF
CDR3nt: TGTGCCAGCAGCGTAGTTCAAACCGGTGGCTACACCTTC

v_gene: TRBV21-1
j_gene: TRBJ1-2
d_gene: -
abundance: -
len: 19
CDR3aa: CASSRPYPFDFERPYGYTF
CDR3nt: TGTGCCAGCAGCAGACCCTACCCCTTCGACTTCGAACGGCCCTATGGCTACACCTTC

v_gene: TRBV2
j_gene: TRBJ2-5
d_gene: -
abundance: -
len: 11
CDR3aa: CASSLAQTQYF
CDR3nt: TGTGCCAGCAGCCTAGCGCAGACCCAGTACTTC

v_gene: TRBV28
j_gene: TRBJ1-6
d_gene: TRBD1
abundance: -
len: 15
CDR3aa: CASSLTDRGNSPLHF
CDR3nt: TGTGCCAGCAGTCTGACCGACAGGGGCAATTCACCCCTCCACTTT

v_gene: TRBV3-1/TRBV3-2
j_gene: TRBJ1-1
d_gene: TRBD1
abundance: once
len: 14
CDR3aa: CASSPGQGGTEAFF
CDR3nt: TGTGCCAGCAGCCCGGGACAGGGCGGAACTGAAGCTTTCTTT

v_gene: TRBV19
j_gene: TRBJ1-5
d_gene: TRBD1
abundance: -
len: 15
CDR3aa: CASSRTGASNQPQHF
CDR3nt: TGTGCCAGTAGTCGAACAGGGGCTAGCAATCAGCCCCAGCATTTT

v_gene: TRBV6-4
j_gene: TRBJ2-2
d_gene: TRBD2
abundance: -
len: 15
CDR3aa: CASSGGLGGTGELFF
CDR3nt: TGTGCCAGCAGTGGCGGACTAGGAGGCACCGGGGAGCTGTTTTTT

v_gene: TRBV3-1/TRBV3-2
j_gene: TRBJ1-4
d_gene: -
abundance: few
len: 16
CDR3aa: CASSQVWTESNEKLFF
CDR3nt: TGTGCCAGCAGCCAAGTCTGGACAGAGTCTAATGAAAAACTGTTTTTT

v_gene: TRBV2
j_gene: TRBJ1-5
d_gene: TRBD1
abundance: -
len: 14
CDR3aa: CASRTGYTNQPQHF
CDR3nt: TGTGCCAGCAGGACAGGGTACACCAATCAGCCCCAGCATTTT

v_gene: TRBV6-2/TRBV6-3
j_gene: TRBJ1-5
d_gene: -
abundance: -
len: 15
CDR3aa: CASSYGGSNHQPQHF
CDR3nt: TGTGCCAGCAGTTATGGGGGCAGCAATCATCAGCCCCAGCATTTT

v_gene: TRBV27
j_gene: TRBJ2-1
d_gene: -
abundance: -
len: 16
CDR3aa: CASRGNLADSYNEQFF
CDR3nt: TGTGCCAGCAGAGGCAACCTCGCGGACTCCTACAATGAGCAGTTCTTC

v_gene: TRBV6-5
j_gene: TRBJ1-3
d_gene: TRBD1
abundance: -
len: 14
CDR3aa: CASSTTGVGNTIYF
CDR3nt: TGTGCCAGCAGTACGACAGGGGTCGGAAACACCATATATTTT

v_gene: TRBV6-6
j_gene: TRBJ2-1
d_gene: -
abundance: -
len: 11
CDR3aa: CASSGVVEQFF
CDR3nt: TGTGCCAGCAGTGGAGTGGTTGAGCAGTTCTTC

v_gene: TRBV20-1
j_gene: TRBJ1-2
d_gene: -
abundance: few
len: 15
CDR3aa: CSASGGAAYNYGYTF
CDR3nt: TGCAGTGCTAGTGGCGGGGCAGCTTACAACTATGGCTACACCTTC

v_gene: TRBV5-1
j_gene: TRBJ1-4
d_gene: TRBD1
abundance: few
len: 14
CDR3aa: CASSSTGGNEKLFF
CDR3nt: TGCGCCAGCAGCTCGACAGGGGGGAATGAAAAACTGTTTTTT

v_gene: TRBV3-1/TRBV3-2
j_gene: TRBJ2-5
d_gene: TRBD1
abundance: once
len: 16
CDR3aa: CASSQRQGEGRETQYF
CDR3nt: TGTGCCAGCAGCCAGAGACAGGGGGAAGGTAGGGAGACCCAGTACTTC

v_gene: TRBV27
j_gene: TRBJ1-6
d_gene: -
abundance: -
len: 14
CDR3aa: CASSRWQGNSPLHF
CDR3nt: TGTGCCAGCAGTCGCTGGCAGGGTAATTCACCCCTCCACTTT

v_gene: TRBV6-2/TRBV6-3
j_gene: TRBJ1-1
d_gene: -
abundance: -
len: 14
CDR3aa: CASSLQGQNTEAFF
CDR3nt: TGTGCCAGCAGTTTGCAGGGACAGAACACTGAAGCTTTCTTT

v_gene: TRBV18
j_gene: TRBJ2-7
d_gene: TRBD2
abundance: -
len: 15
CDR3aa: CASSPPGLADHEQYF
CDR3nt: TGTGCCAGCTCACCGCCGGGACTAGCGGATCACGAGCAGTACTTC

v_gene: TRBV21-1
j_gene: TRBJ2-4
d_gene: -
abundance: -
len: 13
CDR3aa: CASKAGQVNIQYF
CDR3nt: TGTGCCAGCAAAGCGGGACAGGTAAACATTCAGTACTTC

v_gene: TRBV3-1/TRBV3-2
j_gene: TRBJ2-6
d_gene: -
abundance: -
len: 16
CDR3aa: CASSQRVLTGANVLTF
CDR3nt: TGTGCCAGCAGCCAACGAGTACTGACTGGGGCCAACGTCCTGACTTTC

v_gene: TRBV19
j_gene: TRBJ1-1
d_gene: -
abundance: -
len: 14
CDR3aa: CASSVTGRNTEAFF
CDR3nt: TGTGCCAGTAGTGTTACAGGGAGAAACACTGAAGCTTTCTTT

v_gene: TRBV2
j_gene: TRBJ1-1
d_gene: -
abundance: few
len: 14
CDR3aa: CASALILSNTEAFF
CDR3nt: TGTGCCAGCGCCCTCATACTCTCCAACACTGAAGCTTTCTTT

v_gene: TRBV9
j_gene: TRBJ2-3
d_gene: TRBD1
abundance: -
len: 14
CDR3aa: CASSRDRGTDTQYF
CDR3nt: TGTGCCAGCAGCCGGGACAGGGGAACAGATACGCAGTATTTT

v_gene: TRBV19
j_gene: TRBJ1-6
d_gene: TRBD1
abundance: -
len: 14
CDR3aa: CASSPTGTNSPLHF
CDR3nt: TGTGCCAGTAGTCCGACAGGGACTAATTCACCCCTCCACTTT

v_gene: TRBV6-1
j_gene: TRBJ1-4
d_gene: -
abundance: -
len: 14
CDR3aa: CASSEGIADEKLFF
CDR3nt: TGTGCCAGCAGTGAAGGGATAGCAGATGAAAAACTGTTTTTT

v_gene: TRBV30
j_gene: TRBJ1-5
d_gene: -
abundance: -
len: 17
CDR3aa: CAWSVGAGIYSNQPQHF
CDR3nt: TGTGCCTGGAGTGTAGGGGCAGGGATCTATAGCAATCAGCCCCAGCATTTT